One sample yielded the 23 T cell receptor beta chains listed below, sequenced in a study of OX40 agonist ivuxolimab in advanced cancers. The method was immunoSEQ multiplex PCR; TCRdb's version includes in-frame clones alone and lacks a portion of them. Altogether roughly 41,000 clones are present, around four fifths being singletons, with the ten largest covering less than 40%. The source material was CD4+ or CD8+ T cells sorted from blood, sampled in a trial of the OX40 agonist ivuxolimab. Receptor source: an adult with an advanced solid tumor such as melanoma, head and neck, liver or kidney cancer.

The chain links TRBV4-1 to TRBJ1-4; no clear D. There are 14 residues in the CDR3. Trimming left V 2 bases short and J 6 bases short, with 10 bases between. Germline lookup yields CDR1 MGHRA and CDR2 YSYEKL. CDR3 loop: CASSQLSGDEKLFF. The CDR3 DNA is TGCGCCAGCAGCCAACTATCTGGGGATGAAAAACTGTTTTTT.

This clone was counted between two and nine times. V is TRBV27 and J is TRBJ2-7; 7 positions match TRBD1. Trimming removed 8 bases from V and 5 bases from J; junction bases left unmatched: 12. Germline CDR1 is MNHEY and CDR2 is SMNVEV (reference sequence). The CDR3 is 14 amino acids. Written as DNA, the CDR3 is TGTGCCAGCGGCTTTGAGGGGGCGCCGAACGAGCAGTACTTC. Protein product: CASGFEGAPNEQYF.

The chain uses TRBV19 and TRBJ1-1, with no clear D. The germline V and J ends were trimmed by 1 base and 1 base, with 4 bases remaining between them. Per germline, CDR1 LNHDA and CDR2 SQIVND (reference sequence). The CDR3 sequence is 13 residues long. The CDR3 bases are TGTGCCAGTAGTATAGTTACGAACACTGAAGCTTTCTTT. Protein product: CASSIVTNTEAFF. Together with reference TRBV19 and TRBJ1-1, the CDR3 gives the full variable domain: DGGITQSPKYLFRKEGQNVTLSCEQNLNHDAMYWYRQDPGQGLRLIYYSQIVNDFQKGDIAEGYSVSREKKESFPLTVTSAQKNPTAFYLCASSIVTNTEAFFGQGTRLTVV.

CDR3 nucleotide sequence: TGTGCCAGTGCCGGGACAGGGGGCGGCAATCAGCCCCAGCATTTT. Its protein is CASAGTGGGNQPQHF. This chain uses TRBV19 with TRBJ1-5, with 12 bases identical to TRBD1. Germline CDR1 and CDR2: LNHDA and SQIVND (reference sequence). Trimming took 8 bases from V and 2 from J; bases not matched to a gene: 4. The length of the CDR3 is 15 residues.

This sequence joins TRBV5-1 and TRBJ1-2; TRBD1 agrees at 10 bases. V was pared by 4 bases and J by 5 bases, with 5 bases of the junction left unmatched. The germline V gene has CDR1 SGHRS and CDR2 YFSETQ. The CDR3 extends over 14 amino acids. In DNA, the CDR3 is TGCGCCAGCAGCGCGGGACAGGGGCGGTATGGCTACACCTTC. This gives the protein CASSAGQGRYGYTF.

The CDR3 here is CASSLNRDSPLHF. Here the CDR3 DNA reads TGTGCCAGCAGCTTAAACAGGGATTCACCCCTCCACTTT. This rearrangement joins TRBV7-8 to TRBJ1-6, with D maybe TRBD1 (6 bases). Germline CDR1 reads SGHVS; CDR2 reads FQNEAQ. V lost 2 bases and J lost 8, with 7 bases in between. The CDR3 has 13 residues. Combining the CDR3 with reference TRBV7-8 and TRBJ1-6 gives the whole variable domain GAGVSQSPRYKVAKRGQDVALRCDPISGHVSLFWYQQALGQGPEFLTYFQNEAQLDKSGLPSDRFFAERPEGSVSTLKIQRTQQEDSAVYLCASSLNRDSPLHFGNGTRLTVT.

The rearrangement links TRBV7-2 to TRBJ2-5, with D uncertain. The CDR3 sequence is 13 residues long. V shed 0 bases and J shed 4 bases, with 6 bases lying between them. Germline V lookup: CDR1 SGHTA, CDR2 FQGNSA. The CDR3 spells CASSLALRETQYF. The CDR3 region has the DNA TGTGCCAGCAGCTTAGCTTTACGAGAGACCCAGTACTTC.

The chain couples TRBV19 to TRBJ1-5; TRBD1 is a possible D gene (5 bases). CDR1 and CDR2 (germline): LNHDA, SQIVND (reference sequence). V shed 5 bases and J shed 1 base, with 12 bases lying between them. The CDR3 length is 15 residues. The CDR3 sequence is CASSYTGVSNQPQHF. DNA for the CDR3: TGTGCCAGTAGTTACACAGGAGTAAGCAATCAGCCCCAGCATTTT.

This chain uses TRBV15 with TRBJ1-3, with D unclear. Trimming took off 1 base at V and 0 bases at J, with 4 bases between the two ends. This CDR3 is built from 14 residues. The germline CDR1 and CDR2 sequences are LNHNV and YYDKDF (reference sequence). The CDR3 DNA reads TGTGCCACCAGCAGAGGGATCTCTGGAAACACCATATATTTT. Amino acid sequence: CATSRGISGNTIYF.

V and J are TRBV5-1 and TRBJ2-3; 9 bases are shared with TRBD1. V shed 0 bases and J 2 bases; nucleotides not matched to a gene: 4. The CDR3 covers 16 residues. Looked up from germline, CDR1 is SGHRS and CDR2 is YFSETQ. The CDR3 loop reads CASSLGTGDYTDTQYF. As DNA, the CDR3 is TGCGCCAGCAGCTTGGGGACAGGGGATTACACAGATACGCAGTATTTT.

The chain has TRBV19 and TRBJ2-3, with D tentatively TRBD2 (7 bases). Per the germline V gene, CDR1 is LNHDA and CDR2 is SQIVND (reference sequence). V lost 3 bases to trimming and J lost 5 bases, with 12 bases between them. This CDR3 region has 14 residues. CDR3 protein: CASSMGGRGDTQYF. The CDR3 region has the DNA TGTGCCAGTAGTATGGGGGGGCGCGGAGATACGCAGTATTTT.

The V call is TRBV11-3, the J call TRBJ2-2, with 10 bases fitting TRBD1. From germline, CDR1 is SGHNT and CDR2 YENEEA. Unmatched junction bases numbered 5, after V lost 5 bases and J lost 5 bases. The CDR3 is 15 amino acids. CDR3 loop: CASSRQGAITGELFF. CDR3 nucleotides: TGTGCCAGCAGCAGACAGGGGGCGATAACCGGGGAGCTGTTTTTT.

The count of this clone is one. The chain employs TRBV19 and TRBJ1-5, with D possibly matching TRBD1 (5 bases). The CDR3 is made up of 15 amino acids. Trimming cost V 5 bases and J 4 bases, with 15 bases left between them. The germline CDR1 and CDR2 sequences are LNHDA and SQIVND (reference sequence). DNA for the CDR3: TGTGCCAGTAGTGGCGAGGGGCGGGTGAATCAGCCCCAGCATTTT. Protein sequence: CASSGEGRVNQPQHF. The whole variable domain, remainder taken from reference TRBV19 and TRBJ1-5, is DGGITQSPKYLFRKEGQNVTLSCEQNLNHDAMYWYRQDPGQGLRLIYYSQIVNDFQKGDIAEGYSVSREKKESFPLTVTSAQKNPTAFYLCASSGEGRVNQPQHFGDGTRLSIL.

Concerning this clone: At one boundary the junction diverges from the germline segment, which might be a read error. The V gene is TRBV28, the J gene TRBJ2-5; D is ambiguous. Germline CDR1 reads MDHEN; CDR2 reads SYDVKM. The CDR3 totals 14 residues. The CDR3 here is CASSSVAQEETQYF. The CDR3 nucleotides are TGTGCAAGCAGTTCAGTGGCGCAGGAGGAGACCCAGTACTTC. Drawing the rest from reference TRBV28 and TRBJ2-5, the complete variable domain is DVKVTQSSRYLVKRTGEKVFLECVQDMDHENMFWYRQDPGLGLRLIYFSYDVKMKEKGDIPEGYSVSREKKERFSLILESASTNQTSMYLCASSSVAQEETQYFGPGTRLLVL.

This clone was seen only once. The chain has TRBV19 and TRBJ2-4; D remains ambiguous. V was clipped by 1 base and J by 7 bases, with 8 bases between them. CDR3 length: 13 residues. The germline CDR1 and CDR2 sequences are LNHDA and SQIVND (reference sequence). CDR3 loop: CASSIVDGNIQYF. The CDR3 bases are TGTGCCAGTAGTATAGTGGACGGGAACATTCAGTACTTC. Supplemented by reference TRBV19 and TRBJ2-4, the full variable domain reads DGGITQSPKYLFRKEGQNVTLSCEQNLNHDAMYWYRQDPGQGLRLIYYSQIVNDFQKGDIAEGYSVSREKKESFPLTVTSAQKNPTAFYLCASSIVDGNIQYFGAGTRLSVL.

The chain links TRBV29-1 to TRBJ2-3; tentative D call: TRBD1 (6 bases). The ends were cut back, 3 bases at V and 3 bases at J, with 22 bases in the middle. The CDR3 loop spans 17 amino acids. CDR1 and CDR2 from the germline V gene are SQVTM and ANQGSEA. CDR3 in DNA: TGCAGCGTTGACCGTACATTCTCAGGGGTGTTGACAGATACGCAGTATTTT. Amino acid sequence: CSVDRTFSGVLTDTQYF.

The CDR3 bases are TGCAGCGTTGACGGCGGGGGGAACACTGAAGCTTTCTTT. Encoded protein: CSVDGGGNTEAFF. The rearrangement joins TRBV29-1 to TRBJ1-1, with D possibly being TRBD1 (5 bases). V was cut by 3 bases and J by 1 base, with 9 bases left in between. CDR1 is SQVTM, CDR2 ANQGSEA, per germline. The CDR3 runs to 13 residues. Combining the CDR3 with reference TRBV29-1 and TRBJ1-1 gives the whole variable domain SAVISQKPSRDICQRGTSLTIQCQVDSQVTMMFWYRQQPGQSLTLIATANQGSEATYESGFVIDKFPISRPNLTFSTLTVSNMSPEDSSIYLCSVDGGGNTEAFFGQGTRLTVV.

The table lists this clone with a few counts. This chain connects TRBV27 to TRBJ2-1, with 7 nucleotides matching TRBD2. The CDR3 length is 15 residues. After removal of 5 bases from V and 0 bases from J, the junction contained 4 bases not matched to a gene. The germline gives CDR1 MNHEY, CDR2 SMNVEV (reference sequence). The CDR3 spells CASSSGDPSYNEQFF. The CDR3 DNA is TGTGCCAGCAGTAGCGGGGATCCCTCCTACAATGAGCAGTTCTTC.

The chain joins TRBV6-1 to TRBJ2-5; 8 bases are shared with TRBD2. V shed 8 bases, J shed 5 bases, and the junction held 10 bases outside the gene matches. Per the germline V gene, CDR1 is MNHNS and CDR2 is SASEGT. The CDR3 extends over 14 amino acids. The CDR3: CASWNGGAAETQYF. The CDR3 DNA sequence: TGTGCCAGCTGGAACGGGGGGGCCGCGGAGACCCAGTACTTC.

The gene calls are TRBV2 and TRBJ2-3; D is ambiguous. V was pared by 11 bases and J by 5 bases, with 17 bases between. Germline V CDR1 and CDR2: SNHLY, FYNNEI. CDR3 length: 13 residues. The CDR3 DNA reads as TGTGCCCCCGCATCGGAGATGGGAGATACGCAGTATTTT. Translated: CAPASEMGDTQYF.

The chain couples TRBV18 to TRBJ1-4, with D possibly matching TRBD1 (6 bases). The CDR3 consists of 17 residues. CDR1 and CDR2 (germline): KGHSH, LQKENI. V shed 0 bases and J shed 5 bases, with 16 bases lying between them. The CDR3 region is CASSPPNRARGNEKLFF. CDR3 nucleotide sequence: TGTGCCAGCTCACCACCGAACAGGGCAAGGGGGAATGAAAAACTGTTTTTT.

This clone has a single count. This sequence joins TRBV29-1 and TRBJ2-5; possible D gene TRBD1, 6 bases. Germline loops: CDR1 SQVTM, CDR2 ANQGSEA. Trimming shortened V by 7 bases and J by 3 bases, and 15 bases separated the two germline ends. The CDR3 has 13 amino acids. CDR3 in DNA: TGCAGCGCCGCGCTTAACAGGGAAGAGACCCAGTACTTC. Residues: CSAALNREETQYF.

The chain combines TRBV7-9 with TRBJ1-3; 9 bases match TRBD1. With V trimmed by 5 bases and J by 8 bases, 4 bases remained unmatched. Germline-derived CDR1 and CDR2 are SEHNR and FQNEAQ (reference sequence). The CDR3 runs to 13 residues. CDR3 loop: CASSRTGVYTIYF. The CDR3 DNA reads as TGTGCCAGCAGCCGGACAGGGGTATACACCATATATTTT.